The T cell receptor (beta chain) described here comes from a study of T cell repertoires in cytomegalovirus infection. Study overall: In public TCR beta signatures, there were indications of both CMV infection and matching HLA type. Study observations and caveats: Cumulative public TCR beta family frequency identified CMV carriers with the relevant HLA. Across the ex vivo response, the dominant clonotypes were HLA-C-restricted CMV-specific TCR beta clonotypes.

This clonotype came up many times. Antigen specificity is unknown. This CDR3 spans 15 amino acids. Germline V gene sequence: CDR1 DFQATT, CDR2 SNEGSKA (reference sequence). Trimming removed 0 bases from V and 4 bases from J, with 13 bases in between. TCRdb ran MiXCR on the reads and lists one entry per CDR3 protein. This sample has around 250,000 distinct CDR3 sequences; over 15% occur once, and the top ten carry about 45%. This TCR was sampled from a human donor in good health (CMV status not recorded). Some clones in this sample may be carry-over from other donors' samples. The sequencing input was CD8+ T cells from PBMCs. The J gene is TRBJ1-5, the V gene TRBV20-1; D is unclear. Here the CDR3 DNA reads TGCAGTGCTAGAGAGAGCCGGGATCGAAATCAGCCCCAGCATTTT. Translated: CSARESRDRNQPQHF.